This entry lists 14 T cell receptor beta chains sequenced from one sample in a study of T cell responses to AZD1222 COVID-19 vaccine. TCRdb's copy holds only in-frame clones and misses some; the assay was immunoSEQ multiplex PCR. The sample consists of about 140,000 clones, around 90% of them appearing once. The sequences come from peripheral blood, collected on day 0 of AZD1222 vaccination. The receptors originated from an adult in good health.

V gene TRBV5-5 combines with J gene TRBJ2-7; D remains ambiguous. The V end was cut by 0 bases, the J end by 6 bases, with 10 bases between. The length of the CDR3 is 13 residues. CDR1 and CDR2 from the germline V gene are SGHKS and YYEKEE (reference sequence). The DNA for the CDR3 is TGTGCCAGCAGCTTGGAAGGCTTCTCCGAGCAGTACTTC. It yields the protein CASSLEGFSEQYF.

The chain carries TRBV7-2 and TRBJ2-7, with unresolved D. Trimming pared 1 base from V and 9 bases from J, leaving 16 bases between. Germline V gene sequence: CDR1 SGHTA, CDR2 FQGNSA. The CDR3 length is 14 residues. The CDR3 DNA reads TGTGCCAGCAGCTTAGATCTCGTGCTGGATGTGCAGTACTTC. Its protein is CASSLDLVLDVQYF.

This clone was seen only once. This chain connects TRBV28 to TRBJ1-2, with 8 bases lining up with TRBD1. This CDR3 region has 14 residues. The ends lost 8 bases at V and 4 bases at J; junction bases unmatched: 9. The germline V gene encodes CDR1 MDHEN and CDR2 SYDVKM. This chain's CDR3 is CASGDRGWSYGYTF. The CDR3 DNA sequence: TGTGCCAGCGGCGACAGGGGATGGAGCTATGGCTACACCTTC.

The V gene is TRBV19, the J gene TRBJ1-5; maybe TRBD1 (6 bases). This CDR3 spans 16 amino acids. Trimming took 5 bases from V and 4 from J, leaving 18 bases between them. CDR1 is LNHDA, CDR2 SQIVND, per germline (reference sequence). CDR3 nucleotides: TGTGCCAGTAGTCCCCCCCCAGGGGCGCAAAATCAGCCCCAGCATTTT. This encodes CASSPPPGAQNQPQHF.

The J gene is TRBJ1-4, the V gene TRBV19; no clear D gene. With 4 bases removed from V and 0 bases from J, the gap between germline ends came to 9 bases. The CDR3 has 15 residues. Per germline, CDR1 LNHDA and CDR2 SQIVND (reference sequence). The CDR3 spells CASSTHRATNEKLFF. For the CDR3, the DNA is TGTGCCAGTAGTACGCACAGAGCAACTAATGAAAAACTGTTTTTT.

The CDR3 sequence: CASSQERAGGITDTQYF. CDR3 coding DNA: TGCGCCAGCAGCCAAGAGAGGGCAGGGGGCATCACAGATACGCAGTATTTT. This chain links TRBV4-3 with TRBJ2-3; TRBD1 agrees at 8 bases. Germline values: CDR1 LGHNA, CDR2 YSLEER. V trimming: 0 bases; J trimming: 2 bases; junction bases outside the gene matches: 7. This CDR3 contains 17 residues.

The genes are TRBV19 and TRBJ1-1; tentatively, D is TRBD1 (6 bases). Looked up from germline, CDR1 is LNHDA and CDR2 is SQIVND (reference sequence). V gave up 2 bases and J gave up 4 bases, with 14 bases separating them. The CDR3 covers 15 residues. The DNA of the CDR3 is TGTGCCAGTAGTATAAGGGCCGGGGGCCGCACTGAAGCTTTCTTT. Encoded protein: CASSIRAGGRTEAFF. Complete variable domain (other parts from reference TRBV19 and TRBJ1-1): DGGITQSPKYLFRKEGQNVTLSCEQNLNHDAMYWYRQDPGQGLRLIYYSQIVNDFQKGDIAEGYSVSREKKESFPLTVTSAQKNPTAFYLCASSIRAGGRTEAFFGQGTRLTVV.

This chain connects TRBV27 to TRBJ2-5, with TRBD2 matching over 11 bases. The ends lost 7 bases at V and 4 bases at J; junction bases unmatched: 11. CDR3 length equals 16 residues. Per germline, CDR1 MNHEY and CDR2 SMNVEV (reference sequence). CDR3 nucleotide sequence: TGTGCCAGCACTTACTTAGCGGGAGGGCCCGGAGAGACCCAGTACTTC. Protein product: CASTYLAGGPGETQYF.

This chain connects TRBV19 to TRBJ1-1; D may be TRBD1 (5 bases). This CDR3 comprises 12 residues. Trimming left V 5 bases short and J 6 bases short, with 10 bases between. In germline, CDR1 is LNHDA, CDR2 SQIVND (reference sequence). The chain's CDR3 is CASSAGPAEAFF. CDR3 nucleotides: TGTGCCAGTAGTGCAGGGCCGGCTGAAGCTTTCTTT.

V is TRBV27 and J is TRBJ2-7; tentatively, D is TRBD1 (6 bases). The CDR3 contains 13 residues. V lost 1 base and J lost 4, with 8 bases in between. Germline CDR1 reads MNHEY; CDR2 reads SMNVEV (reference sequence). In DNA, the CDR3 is TGTGCCAGCAGTTTATACACAGGGTACGAGCAGTACTTC. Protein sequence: CASSLYTGYEQYF.

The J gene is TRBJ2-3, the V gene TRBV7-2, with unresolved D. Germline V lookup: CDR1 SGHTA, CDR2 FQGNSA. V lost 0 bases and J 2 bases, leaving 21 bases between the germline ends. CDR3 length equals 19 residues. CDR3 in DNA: TGTGCCAGCAGCTTAGCTAGCCTCTACTTCTATCCGGACACAGATACGCAGTATTTT. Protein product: CASSLASLYFYPDTDTQYF.

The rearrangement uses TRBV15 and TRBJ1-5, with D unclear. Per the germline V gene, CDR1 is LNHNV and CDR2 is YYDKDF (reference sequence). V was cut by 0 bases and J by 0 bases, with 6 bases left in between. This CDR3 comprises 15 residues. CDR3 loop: CATSRDIHSNQPQHF. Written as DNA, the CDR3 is TGTGCCACCAGCAGAGATATACATAGCAATCAGCCCCAGCATTTT.

As DNA, the CDR3 is TGTGCCAGCAGTTACGGCAGAGATCAAGAGACCCAGTACTTC. This encodes CASSYGRDQETQYF. The rearrangement uses TRBV6-6 and TRBJ2-5; D not resolved. CDR3 size: 14 residues. CDR1 and CDR2 from the germline V gene are MNHNY and SVGAGI (reference sequence). V shed 2 bases and J shed 2 bases, with 9 bases lying between them.

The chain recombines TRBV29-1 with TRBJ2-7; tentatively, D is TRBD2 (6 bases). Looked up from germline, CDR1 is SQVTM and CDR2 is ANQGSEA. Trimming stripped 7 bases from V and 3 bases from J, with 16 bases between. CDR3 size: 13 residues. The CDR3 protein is CSAGEGEFYEQYF. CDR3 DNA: TGCAGCGCGGGGGAAGGGGAATTCTACGAGCAGTACTTC.